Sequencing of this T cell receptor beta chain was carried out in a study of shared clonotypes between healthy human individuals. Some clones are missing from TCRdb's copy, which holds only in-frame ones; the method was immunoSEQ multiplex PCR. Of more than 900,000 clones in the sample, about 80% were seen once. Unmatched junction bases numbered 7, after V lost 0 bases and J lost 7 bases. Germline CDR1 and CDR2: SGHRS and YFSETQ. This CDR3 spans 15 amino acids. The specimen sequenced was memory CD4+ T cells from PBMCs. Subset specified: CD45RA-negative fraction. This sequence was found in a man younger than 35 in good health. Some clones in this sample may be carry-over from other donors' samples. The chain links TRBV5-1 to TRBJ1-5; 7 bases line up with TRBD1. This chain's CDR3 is CASSLGEQGSQPQHF. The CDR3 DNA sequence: TGCGCCAGCAGCTTGGGAGAACAGGGGAGCCAGCCCCAGCATTTT.